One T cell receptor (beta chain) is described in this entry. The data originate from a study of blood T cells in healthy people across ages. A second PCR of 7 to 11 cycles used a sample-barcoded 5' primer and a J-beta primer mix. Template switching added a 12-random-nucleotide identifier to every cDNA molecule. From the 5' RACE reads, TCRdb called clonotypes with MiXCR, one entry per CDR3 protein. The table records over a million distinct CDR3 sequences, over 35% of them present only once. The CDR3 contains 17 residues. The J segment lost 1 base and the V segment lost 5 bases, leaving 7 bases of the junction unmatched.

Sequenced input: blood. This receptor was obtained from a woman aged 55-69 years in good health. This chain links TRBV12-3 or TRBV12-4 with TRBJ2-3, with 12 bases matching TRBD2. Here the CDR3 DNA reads TGTGCCAGCAGTCAACCTAGCGGGAGGGCCGGCACAGATACGCAGTATTTT. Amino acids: CASSQPSGRAGTDTQYF.